This T cell receptor (beta chain) was documented in a study of T cell changes during pregnancy in multiple sclerosis. TCRdb's copy holds only in-frame clones and misses some; the assay was immunoSEQ multiplex PCR. The sample contains tens of thousands of clones, 90% to 95% of which appear only once. Trimming cost V 4 bases and J 2 bases, with 13 bases left between them. This CDR3 comprises 15 residues. CDR1 and CDR2 (germline): SGDLS, YYNGEE. This rearrangement joins TRBV9 to TRBJ1-5; possibly TRBD1 for D (5 bases). The sequence came from a female donor with multiple sclerosis, enrolled in a pregnancy study. This specimen consisted of CD4+ T cells from peripheral blood mononuclear cells, obtained after pregnancy. For the CDR3, the DNA is TGTGCCAGCAGCCAAGGGGATTTCGGCAATCAGCCCCAGCATTTT. It translates to CASSQGDFGNQPQHF.